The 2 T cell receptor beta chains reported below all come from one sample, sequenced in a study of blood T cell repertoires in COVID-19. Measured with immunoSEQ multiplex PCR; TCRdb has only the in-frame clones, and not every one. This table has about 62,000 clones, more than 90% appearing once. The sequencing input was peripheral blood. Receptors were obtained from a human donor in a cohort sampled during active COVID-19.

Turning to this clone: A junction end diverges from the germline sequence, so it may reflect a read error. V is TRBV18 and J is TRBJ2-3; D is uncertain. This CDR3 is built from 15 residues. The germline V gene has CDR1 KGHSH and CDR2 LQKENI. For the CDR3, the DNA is TGTGCCAGCTCACCTAAGTCGGTGTACACAGATACGCGGTATTTT. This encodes CASSPKSVYTDTRYF.

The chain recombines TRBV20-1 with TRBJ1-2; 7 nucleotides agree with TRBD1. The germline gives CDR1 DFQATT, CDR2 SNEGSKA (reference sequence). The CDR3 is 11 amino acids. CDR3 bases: TGCATTACCACAGGGGATCGCGGCTACACCTTC. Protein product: CITTGDRGYTF.